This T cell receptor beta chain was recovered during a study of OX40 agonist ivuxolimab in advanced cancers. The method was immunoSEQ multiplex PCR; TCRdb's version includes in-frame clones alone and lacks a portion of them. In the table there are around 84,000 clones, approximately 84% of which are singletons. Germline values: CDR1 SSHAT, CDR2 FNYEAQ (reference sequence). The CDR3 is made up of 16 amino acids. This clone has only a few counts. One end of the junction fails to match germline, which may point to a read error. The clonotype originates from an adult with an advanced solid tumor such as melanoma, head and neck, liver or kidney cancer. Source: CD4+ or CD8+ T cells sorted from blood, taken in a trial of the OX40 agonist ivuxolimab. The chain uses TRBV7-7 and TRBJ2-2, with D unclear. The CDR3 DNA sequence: TGTGCTAGCAGCCGAGTAGCAGGACGGGACACCGGGGAGCTGTTTTTT. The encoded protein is CASSRVAGRDTGELFF.